This T cell receptor beta chain is drawn from a study of blood T cells in healthy people across ages. Study in general: With template switching, about one barcoded beta molecule was captured per two T cells.

PCR was performed a second time for about 6 to 12 cycles using a sample-barcoded 5' primer and a J-beta primer mix. TCRdb recomputed calls from the 5' RACE reads with MiXCR, one row per CDR3 protein. The table includes about 1,600,000 distinct CDR3 sequences, 35% to 45% detected once. Findings and caveats of the study: Observed TCR beta diversity per million T cells went down as age went up. This fall followed a roughly linear course with age.

The CDR3 is 17 residues long. Germline CDR1 and CDR2: SGHRS and YFSETQ. V shed 0 bases, J shed 5 bases, and the junction held 5 bases outside the gene matches. This clonotype was observed a few times. Its antigen is not identified. Every sample yielded at least 6.5 million isolated PBMCs. The source of this sequence is a woman aged 18 to 35 in good health. Sequencing was done on a sample of blood. The chain employs TRBV5-1 and TRBJ2-1; TRBD2 matches at 13 bases. CDR3: CASSLGQTSGGNNEQFF. The CDR3, as DNA: TGCGCCAGCAGCTTGGGCCAGACTAGCGGGGGGAACAATGAGCAGTTCTTC.